These T cell receptor beta chains were read from a single sample in a study of cytomegalovirus exposure and HLA in healthy donors. Profiled with immunoSEQ multiplex PCR; TCRdb holds only in-frame clones, not every one. The repertoire includes 220,000 or so clones, 60% to 80% of them detected once, and under 2% sits in the top ten. The sequencing input was PBMCs. These receptors came from a woman in her thirties in good health and CMV-seronegative. CDR3s include the opening cysteine and the closing phenylalanine or tryptophan. The D gene is left open where the match is weak. Clone size, where shown, is once, few, many, or a class for clones that have expanded.

V: TRBV6-5; D: TRBD2; size: .; J: TRBJ2-1; DNA: TGTGCCAGCAGTGTACTAGCGTTTTACAATGAGCAGTTCTTC; CDR3: CASSVLAFYNEQFF
V: TRBV27; D: .; size: .; J: TRBJ1-1; DNA: TGTGCCAGCAGTTTCTACGTGAACACTGAAGCTTTCTTT; CDR3: CASSFYVNTEAFF
V: TRBV6-5; D: TRBD2; size: .; J: TRBJ2-3; DNA: TGTGCCAGCAGTATGGGGACTAGCGGGACAGATACGCAGTATTTT; CDR3: CASSMGTSGTDTQYF
V: TRBV5-1; D: TRBD2; size: .; J: TRBJ2-1; DNA: TGCGCCAGCAGTGCGGGAGGGACCAATGAGCAGTTCTTC; CDR3: CASSAGGTNEQFF
V: TRBV6-5; D: .; size: few; J: TRBJ1-1; DNA: TGTGCCAGTAGAGACAGTACGAACACTGAAGCTTTCTTT; CDR3: CASRDSTNTEAFF
V: TRBV29-1; D: TRBD1; size: .; J: TRBJ1-1; DNA: TGCAGCGTTGATAAGGGGGCTACTGAAGCTTTCTTT; CDR3: CSVDKGATEAFF
V: TRBV6-5; D: .; size: .; J: TRBJ1-1; DNA: TGTGCCAGCAGTTACAACGGGGGGACTGAAGCTTTCTTT; CDR3: CASSYNGGTEAFF
V: TRBV5-1; D: TRBD1; size: .; J: TRBJ1-5; DNA: TGCGCCAGCAGTCGGACAGGTGATAGCAATCAGCCCCAGCATTTT; CDR3: CASSRTGDSNQPQHF
V: TRBV12-5; D: TRBD1; size: .; J: TRBJ2-3; DNA: TGTGCTACGGACAGGGACCTTAGCGATACGCAGTATTTT; CDR3: CATDRDLSDTQYF
V: TRBV9; D: TRBD2; size: few; J: TRBJ2-5; DNA: TGTGCCAGCAACCCCGGGGGGGCCGGGGAGACCCAGTACTTC; CDR3: CASNPGGAGETQYF
V: TRBV30; D: .; size: .; J: TRBJ2-3; DNA: TGTGCCTGGAGGGGCGGCACAGATACGCAGTATTTT; CDR3: CAWRGGTDTQYF
V: TRBV4-1; D: .; size: .; J: TRBJ2-1; DNA: TGCGCCAGCAGCCAAAGGGGGAGGGGACATGAGCAGTTCTTC; CDR3: CASSQRGRGHEQFF
V: TRBV18; D: .; size: once; J: TRBJ2-3; DNA: TGTGCCAGCTCACCCAGGTCACCAGATACGCAGTATTTT; CDR3: CASSPRSPDTQYF
V: TRBV30; D: .; size: .; J: TRBJ1-3; DNA: TGTGCCTGGAGTCGGACAGATGGAAACACCATATATTTT; CDR3: CAWSRTDGNTIYF
V: TRBV5-4; D: TRBD1; size: .; J: TRBJ1-1; DNA: TGTGCCAGCAGCCCAACCGGGACAGCTGAAGCTTTCTTT; CDR3: CASSPTGTAEAFF
V: TRBV13; D: .; size: .; J: TRBJ1-1; DNA: TGTGCCAGCAGCTTGGGGACTTACTGGAACACTGAAGCTTTCTTT; CDR3: CASSLGTYWNTEAFF